A selection of T cell receptor beta chains follows, all from one sample in a study of CD8+ T cells in alopecia areata. Sequencing was performed with immunoSEQ multiplex PCR; in TCRdb, only in-frame clones are kept and a portion is missing. In the table there are around 100,000 clones, approximately 51% of which are singletons. Sequenced material: CD4+ T cells sorted from blood, taken at week 24, from a patient treated with tofacitinib. Receptor source: a human donor with alopecia areata. The CDR3 runs from the conserved cysteine through the conserved F or W. The D gene is left open where the match is weak. Clone size, where shown, is once, few, many, or a class for clones that have expanded.

d_call	cdr3_length	clone_size	v_call	j_call	cdr3_nt	cdr3_aa
NA	11	NA	TRBV6-1	TRBJ2-3	TGTGCCAGCAGTTATCCAGATACGCAGTATTTT	CASSYPDTQYF
TRBD2	16	NA	TRBV27	TRBJ2-6	TGTGCCAGCAGGGCGGGGGGCCAAGTTGGGGCCAACGTCCTGACTTTC	CASRAGGQVGANVLTF
TRBD1	15	NA	TRBV10-3	TRBJ2-2	TGTGCCATCACTCCGGGACAGGGCGCCACCGGGGAGCTGTTTTTT	CAITPGQGATGELFF
NA	13	NA	TRBV29-1	TRBJ2-5	TGCAGCGTGTCGGCCTTGTATCAAGAGACCCAGTACTTC	CSVSALYQETQYF
TRBD1	15	once	TRBV7-2	TRBJ2-5	TGTGCCAGCAGCTTTGACAGGGGGAGGGCAGAGACCCAGTACTTC	CASSFDRGRAETQYF
NA	11	NA	TRBV29-1	TRBJ2-1	TGCAGCGGTAGGGTCTACAATGAGCAGTTCTTC	CSGRVYNEQFF
NA	15	NA	TRBV29-1	TRBJ1-4	TGCAGCGTTGAAGATCTTCGAGGGGTGAGAGAAAAACTGTTTTTT	CSVEDLRGVREKLFF
TRBD2	16	NA	TRBV11-2	TRBJ2-1	TGTGCCAGCAGCTTAGCCCCAGCGGGGGGCTACAATGAGCAGTTCTTC	CASSLAPAGGYNEQFF
NA	11	NA	TRBV29-1	TRBJ2-5	TGCAGCGTTTTCCCCTGCGGGACCCAGTACTTC	CSVFPCGTQYF
NA	15	once	TRBV4-1	TRBJ2-7	TGCGCCAGCAGCCAAGAGGGGACAAGTTTCTACGAGCAGTACTTC	CASSQEGTSFYEQYF
NA	14	NA	TRBV2	TRBJ1-2	TGTGCCAGCAGTGAAGCTCTCGGGTTCGGTGGCTACACCTTC	CASSEALGFGGYTF
NA	11	NA	TRBV30	TRBJ1-3	TGTGCCTGGGCTCTGGGGAACACCATATATTTT	CAWALGNTIYF
NA	15	NA	TRBV6-6	TRBJ1-4	TGTGCCAGCACCTCCACGGAACATTTGGGGGAAAAACTGTTTTTT	CASTSTEHLGEKLFF
NA	12	few	TRBV23-1	TRBJ2-5	TGCGCCAGCAGACAGGGATGCGGGCCCCAGTACTTC	CASRQGCGPQYF
NA	14	few	TRBV7-2	TRBJ2-2	TGTGCCAGCAGCCGGGACTCCTACACCGGGGAGCTGTTTTTT	CASSRDSYTGELFF
NA	14	NA	TRBV25-1	TRBJ2-5	TGTGCCAGCAGTGACACAGGGCCCGGGGAGACCCAGTACTTC	CASSDTGPGETQYF
TRBD1	15	NA	TRBV11-2	TRBJ2-5	TGTGCCAGCAGCTTCGGGACAGGGTACCAAGAGACCCAGTACTTC	CASSFGTGYQETQYF
NA	14	NA	TRBV5-6	TRBJ2-1	TGTGCCAGCAGCTTGCTCGGACCTAACGATGAGCAGTTCTTC	CASSLLGPNDEQFF
NA	15	few	TRBV19	TRBJ1-2	TGTGCCAGCAAGAGAAGGGCGGAGGCTAACTATGGCTACACCTTC	CASKRRAEANYGYTF
NA	13	once	TRBV6-5	TRBJ1-3	TGTGCCACCAACAGGGACGGGGAAAACACCATATATTTT	CATNRDGENTIYF
NA	17	NA	TRBV29-1	TRBJ2-2	TGCAGCGTTGAACGGAAGAGCTACGGGTCCGACACCGGGGAGCTGTTTTTT	CSVERKSYGSDTGELFF
NA	14	NA	TRBV7-8	TRBJ1-1	TGTGCCAGCAGCTTAGCGTTGGGGGCGTCGGGAGCTTTCTTT	CASSLALGASGAFF
TRBD1	18	NA	TRBV4-3	TRBJ2-3	TGCGCCAGCAGCCAAGTACTGGGACAGGGGGTCTCCGGGTCTACGCAGTATTTT	CASSQVLGQGVSGSTQYF
TRBD1	13	NA	TRBV30	TRBJ2-1	TGTGCCTGGAGTGCGGGACAGGACAATGAGCAGTTCTTC	CAWSAGQDNEQFF
NA	14	NA	TRBV5-1	TRBJ2-1	TGCGCCAGCAGCTTGGGTAACTCCTACAATGAGCAGTTCTTC	CASSLGNSYNEQFF
NA	14	NA	TRBV2	TRBJ1-2	TGTGCCAGCGGCCCTCACAGGGAGGACTATGGCTACACCTTC	CASGPHREDYGYTF
TRBD2	20	NA	TRBV13	TRBJ2-6	TGTGCCAGCAGCTTAAGATTAGCGGGGGGCCCGAGCTCTGGGGCCAACGTCCTGACTTTC	CASSLRLAGGPSSGANVLTF
NA	13	NA	TRBV7-2	TRBJ1-1	TGTGCCAGCAGCTTAAACCCCTCTGCGAAAGCTTTCTTT	CASSLNPSAKAFF
TRBD2	18	NA	TRBV5-1	TRBJ2-5	TGCGCCAGCAGCCCGAGTTGGACTAGCGGGGGAACACAAGAGACCCAGTACTTC	CASSPSWTSGGTQETQYF
NA	16	NA	TRBV5-4	TRBJ1-3	TGTGCCAGCAGCTTGGCCGGTGCCAACTCTGGAAACACCATATATTTT	CASSLAGANSGNTIYF
TRBD2	16	NA	TRBV4-3	TRBJ2-1	TGCGCCAGCAGCCAAGGGACTAGCGCCTCCTACAATGAGCAGTTCTTC	CASSQGTSASYNEQFF
TRBD1	15	NA	TRBV7-2	TRBJ2-3	TGTGCCAGCAGCCCGGGACAGGGTTTGGTAGATACGCAGTATTTT	CASSPGQGLVDTQYF
NA	14	NA	TRBV7-2	TRBJ2-5	TGTGCCAGCTGTAGAGGGATAGGCCAAGAGACCCAGTACTTC	CASCRGIGQETQYF
TRBD2	15	NA	TRBV5-1	TRBJ2-1	TGCGCCAGCAGCGTAGGGACTAGCGGCTACAATGAGCAGTTCTTC	CASSVGTSGYNEQFF
NA	15	NA	TRBV5-1	TRBJ2-7	TGCGCCAGCAGCTTGACCCAGTGGGGTTCCTACGAGCAGTACTTC	CASSLTQWGSYEQYF
NA	14	NA	TRBV30	TRBJ2-1	TGTGCCTGGAGCGCAGAGGGGGGGCGGGATGAGCAGTTCTTC	CAWSAEGGRDEQFF
NA	15	few	TRBV29-1	TRBJ2-4	TGCAGCGTTCGAGGCCCGGGAGTAGGGAAAAACATTCAGTACTTC	CSVRGPGVGKNIQYF
TRBD2	17	few	TRBV6-1	TRBJ2-3	TGTGCCAGCAGTGAAAGAATGGCGGGGGGAAGCACATATACGCAGTATTTT	CASSERMAGGSTYTQYF
NA	11	NA	TRBV6-5	TRBJ2-3	TGTGCCACCTTTAGGGGAGATACGCAGTATTTT	CATFRGDTQYF
NA	14	NA	TRBV2	TRBJ1-5	TGTGCCAGCAGGGGGGGGGCGATGGTGAAGCCCCAGCATTTT	CASRGGAMVKPQHF
TRBD2	13	NA	TRBV10-3	TRBJ2-1	TGTGCCATCAGTCTCCTAGCGGACAATGAGCAGTTCTTC	CAISLLADNEQFF